The next 24 T cell receptor beta chains were all read from a single sample in a study of cytomegalovirus exposure and HLA in healthy donors. PCR amplification relied on 60 Vbeta primers (plus 13 Jbeta primers). Data came from immunoSEQ multiplex PCR; TCRdb stores just in-frame clones and leaves some out. The table shows roughly 150,000 clones, with 80% occurring only once. Sequenced: PBMCs. The source is a man between 25 and 39 years old in good health and CMV-seronegative.

This clone was counted a few times. The J gene is TRBJ1-1, the V gene TRBV11-2, with TRBD1 as a possible D gene (6 bases). Per the germline V gene, CDR1 is SGHAT and CDR2 is FQNNGV. V dropped 5 bases and J dropped 3 bases, with 16 bases sitting between them. The CDR3 extends over 15 amino acids. CDR3 region: CASSLVGGGDTEAFF. The CDR3 region has the DNA TGTGCCAGCAGCCTCGTTGGAGGGGGGGACACTGAAGCTTTCTTT.

In this sample, this clone turned up a few times. Other DNA sequences of this sample code for an identical CDR3. The rearrangement joins TRBV29-1 to TRBJ2-1; tentative D call: TRBD1 (5 bases). The CDR3 is 14 residues long. The germline V gene encodes CDR1 SQVTM and CDR2 ANQGSEA. Deletions cut 4 bases from V and 0 bases from J, with 10 bases between. CDR3 amino acids: CSVVRGSSYNEQFF. The CDR3 DNA reads as TGCAGCGTTGTTAGGGGTTCCTCCTACAATGAGCAGTTCTTC.

V gene TRBV7-2 combines with J gene TRBJ2-7; D is unresolved. The V gene's germline CDR1 is SGHTA and CDR2 FQGNSA. Trimming pared 1 base from V and 8 bases from J, leaving 18 bases between. CDR3 size: 15 residues. CDR3 protein: CASSLDGSPLDKQYF. The CDR3 DNA sequence: TGTGCCAGCAGCTTAGATGGATCCCCCCTCGACAAGCAGTACTTC.

The chain uses TRBV7-6 and TRBJ1-1, with D maybe TRBD1 (5 bases). The germline V gene encodes CDR1 SGHVS and CDR2 FNYEAQ. The CDR3 runs 16 residues. V was clipped by 2 bases and J by 2 bases, with 15 bases between them. CDR3 nucleotide sequence: TGTGCCAGCAGCTTAAGCCAGGGCCCCCAAAACACTGAAGCTTTCTTT. Translation: CASSLSQGPQNTEAFF.

The chain combines TRBV5-4 with TRBJ2-3; 9 bases are a match to TRBD2. Germline values: CDR1 SGHNT, CDR2 YYREEE (reference sequence). Germline trimming cut 1 base from V and 5 bases from J; bases unmatched to any gene: 8. The CDR3 is 16 residues long. CDR3 sequence: CASSLRAGGLVDTQYF. CDR3 in DNA: TGTGCCAGCAGCTTGAGGGCGGGAGGGTTGGTAGATACGCAGTATTTT.

The gene calls are TRBV6-5 and TRBJ2-1, with D perhaps TRBD2 (6 bases). The CDR3 runs 15 residues. V dropped 2 bases and J dropped 0 bases, with 8 bases sitting between them. Germline V lookup: CDR1 MNHEY, CDR2 SVGAGI. In DNA, the CDR3 is TGTGCCAGCAGTTACGCGGGAAGCTCCTACAATGAGCAGTTCTTC. It encodes CASSYAGSSYNEQFF.

The chain has TRBV4-3 and TRBJ2-5, with a tentative D call TRBD1 (5 bases). Germline V gene sequence: CDR1 LGHNA, CDR2 YSLEER. The CDR3 spans 16 residues. The V gene lost 1 base and the J gene lost 4 bases, with 16 bases spanning the gap. The CDR3 sequence is CASSQGAGIGAETQYF. Written as DNA, the CDR3 is TGCGCCAGCAGCCAAGGGGCAGGGATAGGCGCAGAGACCCAGTACTTC.

V and J are TRBV6-1 and TRBJ2-1, with TRBD1 matching 8 bases. This CDR3 region has 15 residues. Unmatched junction bases numbered 8, after V lost 7 bases and J lost 3 bases. Germline CDR1 and CDR2: MNHNS and SASEGT. The CDR3 DNA reads TGTGCCAGCACCCAAACAGGGGGAATCTACAATGAGCAGTTCTTC. Residues: CASTQTGGIYNEQFF.

This sequence joins TRBV7-2 and TRBJ1-2, with D tentatively TRBD1 (5 bases). The V and J ends lost 6 bases and 3 bases respectively, with 11 bases between them. Germline V gene sequence: CDR1 SGHTA, CDR2 FQGNSA. The CDR3 length is 13 residues. CDR3 nucleotides: TGTGCCAGCAGTAAAGGGGTAGACTATGGCTACACCTTC. Amino acids: CASSKGVDYGYTF.

The J gene is TRBJ2-7, the V gene TRBV5-1; D remains ambiguous. Trimming pared 4 bases from V and 4 bases from J, leaving 6 bases between. Germline CDR1 is SGHRS and CDR2 is YFSETQ. The CDR3 totals 11 residues. CDR3 in amino acids: CASSPSYEQYF. The CDR3 DNA reads TGCGCCAGCAGCCCTTCTTACGAGCAGTACTTC.

The J gene is TRBJ2-4, the V gene TRBV5-8; maybe TRBD1 (6 bases). Germline CDR1 SGHTS, CDR2 YDEGEE. Deletions cut 3 bases from V and 6 bases from J, with 13 bases between. This CDR3 contains 14 residues. In DNA form, the CDR3 reads TGTGCCAGCAGCTGGGGGCGTGGGATAAACATTCAGTACTTC. Encoded protein: CASSWGRGINIQYF.

V usage is TRBV20-1 and J usage is TRBJ2-7; the D is unclear. The germline V gene encodes CDR1 DFQATT and CDR2 SNEGSKA (reference sequence). This CDR3 contains 11 residues. V was trimmed by 6 bases and J by 2 bases, leaving 8 bases between them. Here the CDR3 reads CSASTAYEQYF. CDR3 in DNA: TGCAGTGCGAGCACGGCCTACGAGCAGTACTTC.

The chain recombines TRBV27 with TRBJ2-2; D is perhaps TRBD2 (5 bases). The V end was cut by 5 bases, the J end by 2 bases, with 9 bases between. Germline V gene sequence: CDR1 MNHEY, CDR2 SMNVEV (reference sequence). The CDR3 runs to 14 residues. CDR3 bases: TGTGCCAGCAGTGTTGGACTTAACACCGGGGAGCTGTTTTTT. Translated: CASSVGLNTGELFF.

The chain is built from TRBV29-1 and TRBJ2-1, with 8 nucleotides matching TRBD2. CDR1 and CDR2 from the germline V gene are SQVTM and ANQGSEA. The CDR3 totals 15 residues. V lost 4 bases, J lost 1 base, and 6 bases stayed unmatched. CDR3 DNA sequence: TGCAGCGTTGGAAGCGGGAGTTTTTCCTACAATGAGCAGTTCTTC. Residues: CSVGSGSFSYNEQFF.

The chain joins TRBV30 to TRBJ1-3; D unresolved. Germline V gene data show CDR1 as GTSNPN and CDR2 as SVGIG (reference sequence). This CDR3 spans 12 amino acids. Trimming pared 5 bases from V and 5 bases from J, leaving 10 bases between. Written as DNA, the CDR3 is TGTGCCTGGGAGATGCACCGAAACACCATATATTTT. Amino acids: CAWEMHRNTIYF.

This clone was observed a few times. The rearrangement uses TRBV4-2 and TRBJ2-5; perhaps TRBD1 as D (5 bases). CDR3 length equals 15 residues. V dropped 1 base and J dropped 5 bases, with 14 bases sitting between them. Germline CDR1 is LGHNA and CDR2 is YNFKEQ. In DNA form, the CDR3 reads TGTGCCAGCAGCCAAGCCGTAGTAAGGGGCGAGACCCAGTACTTC. As protein: CASSQAVVRGETQYF.

The table lists this clone with a count of one. The chain is built from TRBV12-2 and TRBJ1-6; TRBD1 is the table's D call, not checked against the DNA. TRBV12-2 is assigned pseudogene status. The CDR3 consists of 13 residues. Here the CDR3 DNA reads TGTGCAAGTCGTCTCGACAGGAATTCACCCCTCCACTTT. This gives the protein CASRLDRNSPLHF.

DNA of the CDR3: TGTGCCAGCCGACAGGGGACTCTGAACACTGAAGCTTTCTTT. This encodes CASRQGTLNTEAFF. This chain joins TRBV27 and TRBJ1-1, with 8 bases that match TRBD1. Germline assignment: CDR1 MNHEY and CDR2 SMNVEV (reference sequence). V shed 8 bases, J shed 0 bases, and the junction held 5 bases outside the gene matches. The CDR3 is made up of 14 amino acids.

This chain uses TRBV7-9 with TRBJ2-7, with D perhaps matching TRBD1 (6 bases). The CDR3 spans 13 residues. From germline, CDR1 is SEHNR and CDR2 FQNEAQ (reference sequence). With 5 bases removed from V and 2 bases from J, the gap between germline ends came to 10 bases. For the CDR3, the DNA is TGTGCCAGCAGCCGGGACAATGCCTACGAGCAGTACTTC. It codes for CASSRDNAYEQYF.

This sequence joins TRBV4-1 and TRBJ1-1; D may be TRBD1 (5 bases). The CDR3 runs to 17 residues. Germline V gene lookup returns CDR1 MGHRA and CDR2 YSYEKL. With 0 bases removed from V and 1 base from J, the gap between germline ends came to 15 bases. DNA for the CDR3: TGCGCCAGCAGCCAAGATGGTGGCAGGGCTTCGAACACTGAAGCTTTCTTT. Its translation is CASSQDGGRASNTEAFF.

This clone was observed a few times. V gene TRBV4-1 combines with J gene TRBJ1-1; TRBD1 matches 10 bases. V was clipped by 0 bases and J by 5 bases; unmatched bases: 12. Per the germline V gene, CDR1 is MGHRA and CDR2 is YSYEKL. The CDR3 consists of 18 residues. This CDR3 is CASSQDWDRGLRGTEAFF. The DNA for the CDR3 is TGCGCCAGCAGCCAAGACTGGGACAGGGGATTGAGGGGGACTGAAGCTTTCTTT.

The rearrangement links TRBV7-2 to TRBJ2-7, with a possible D match to TRBD2 (5 bases). V lost 4 bases and J lost 6, with 10 bases in between. CDR1 is SGHTA, CDR2 FQGNSA, per germline. The CDR3 consists of 12 residues. The CDR3 protein is CASSSGLREQYF. DNA of the CDR3: TGTGCCAGCAGCTCAGGACTGCGCGAGCAGTACTTC.

This rearrangement joins TRBV28 to TRBJ1-2, with TRBD1 identical over 7 bases. After removal of 4 bases from V and 0 bases from J, the junction contained 11 bases not matched to a gene. CDR3 length equals 17 residues. Germline CDR1 and CDR2: MDHEN and SYDVKM. CDR3 nucleotide sequence: TGTGCCAGCAGTTCACTTCCGGGACAGCTGACTAACTATGGCTACACCTTC. It translates to CASSSLPGQLTNYGYTF.

This clone is categorized as medium-sized. The chain joins TRBV4-3 to TRBJ1-1, with TRBD1 matching 8 bases. V lost 1 base, J lost 4 bases, and 2 bases stayed unmatched. This CDR3 spans 14 amino acids. Germline V gives CDR1 LGHNA, CDR2 YSLEER. Here the CDR3 DNA reads TGCGCCAGCAGCCAAGGGGACAGGAGCACTGAAGCTTTCTTT. As protein: CASSQGDRSTEAFF.